This TCR beta chain was found in a study of untreated major depressive disorder. The study, taken as a whole, reports: Each subject's top five TRBV05-01 clones were all private. Three preselected Vbeta families were the sole sequencing comparisons.

The repertoire was sequenced with immunoSEQ multiplex PCR; TCRdb's copy has only in-frame clones and lacks some. The sample records almost 20,000 clones, more than 75% being singletons. CD4+ T cells were isolated from thawed PBMCs by magnetic negative selection. The CDR3 has 15 amino acids. CDR1 is MNHNS, CDR2 SASEGT, per germline. The V gene lost 1 base and the J gene lost 4 bases, with 13 bases spanning the gap. A note on this clone: Its antigen is unknown.

The sequenced sample was CD4+ T cells from PBMCs. The sequence derives from a woman aged 25 to 39 in good health. This rearrangement joins TRBV6-1 to TRBJ1-2, with a possible D match to TRBD1 (6 bases). Here the CDR3 reads CASSEDGGRAYGYTF. CDR3 sequence (DNA): TGTGCCAGCAGTGAAGATGGGGGGCGTGCCTATGGCTACACCTTC.